The next 32 T cell receptor beta chains were all read from a single sample in a study of regulatory T cells in long-lasting Graves disease. Noted time point: persistent/refractory GD, antithyroid drugs over 5 years with positive TRAb. PBMCs were the source of the RNA used for TCR sequencing. The authors built TCR beta libraries using iRepertoire HTBI primers and Arm-PCR of CDR3 regions. Each CDR3 protein gets one entry after TCRdb re-called the multiplex PCR reads with MiXCR. The sample yields some 370,000 distinct CDR3 sequences, 20% to 25% seen once. The sequencing used peripheral blood mononuclear cells (PBMCs), collected when the disease was refractory, from a patient treated with antithyroid drugs. These receptors were taken from a woman aged 40-49 years with Graves disease.

This clonotype was seen at least ten times. J is TRBJ1-5 and V is TRBV28, with a tentative D call TRBD1 (6 bases). Germline assignment: CDR1 MDHEN and CDR2 SYDVKM. The CDR3 has 15 residues. V lost 10 bases and J lost 3, with 19 bases in between. CDR3 bases: TGTGCCATCAGCACAGGGTTACTATTCAATCAGCCCCAGCATTTT. Residues: CAISTGLLFNQPQHF.

For this clonotype: The junction shows a germline mismatch at one end, possibly a read error. The V gene is TRBV7-7, the J gene TRBJ2-5; 9 nucleotides match TRBD1. The CDR3 covers 15 residues. Germline V gives CDR1 SSHAT, CDR2 FNYEAQ (reference sequence). Written as DNA, the CDR3 is TGTGCTAGCAGCTTAGTGGGACAGGGCGGCGAGACCCAGTACTTC. Residues: CASSLVGQGGETQYF.

The rearrangement joins TRBV19 to TRBJ2-6, with TRBD1 matching 7 bases. CDR3 length: 18 residues. Germline V gene sequence: CDR1 LNHDA, CDR2 SQIVND (reference sequence). V lost 4 bases and J lost 0; bases outside the gene matches: 9. The CDR3 region is CASSRYRGDLSGANVLTF. The CDR3 DNA reads as TGTGCCAGTAGTAGGTACAGGGGAGATCTCTCTGGGGCCAACGTCCTGACTTTC.

At least ten counts were recorded for this clonotype. J is TRBJ2-5 and V is TRBV28, with 11 bases aligning to TRBD2. CDR1 and CDR2 from the germline V gene are MDHEN and SYDVKM. The CDR3 runs to 17 residues. J lost 3 bases, V lost 4 bases, and 10 bases had no gene match. CDR3 loop: CASSWVPGLAVKETQYF. The DNA for the CDR3 is TGTGCCAGCAGTTGGGTACCGGGACTAGCGGTAAAAGAGACCCAGTACTTC.

The V gene is TRBV20-1, the J gene TRBJ2-7; D unclear. V shed 1 base and J shed 2 bases, with 12 bases lying between them. The germline gives CDR1 DFQATT, CDR2 SNEGSKA (reference sequence). The CDR3 is 14 residues long. The CDR3 DNA follows: TGCAGTGCTAGAGCGGCCAACGGTCCCTACGAGCAGTACTTC. Translated, it gives CSARAANGPYEQYF.

This clonotype was seen at least ten times. This chain connects TRBV12-3 or TRBV12-4 to TRBJ1-1; D unclear. The CDR3 sequence is 12 residues long. V lost 6 bases and J lost 0, with 5 bases in between. As DNA, the CDR3 is TGTGCCAGCAGAGCCCTGAACACTGAAGCTTTCTTT. Protein: CASRALNTEAFF.

This CDR3 is CASSVGAQGRGETQYF. CDR3 nucleotides: TGTGCCAGCAGCGTAGGGGCACAGGGGAGAGGAGAGACCCAGTACTTC. J is TRBJ2-5 and V is TRBV9, with 7 bases identical to TRBD1. The trim removed 0 bases at V and 4 bases at J, leaving 9 bases unmatched. The length of the CDR3 is 16 residues. Germline V CDR1 and CDR2: SGDLS, YYNGEE. The full variable domain, completed using reference TRBV9 and TRBJ2-5, is DSGVTQTPKHLITATGQRVTLRCSPRSGDLSVYWYQQSLDQGLQFLIQYYNGEERAKGNILERFSAQQFPDLHSELNLSSLELGDSALYFCASSVGAQGRGETQYFGPGTRLLVL.

This chain uses TRBV7-9 with TRBJ2-3, with a possible D match to TRBD2 (6 bases). Trimming took off 5 bases at V and 9 bases at J, with 18 bases between the two ends. This CDR3 spans 14 amino acids. Germline V CDR1 and CDR2: SEHNR, FQNEAQ (reference sequence). CDR3 DNA sequence: TGTGCCAGCAGCGCTACCGGGACTCTCTTAACGCAGTATTTT. Translating it yields CASSATGTLLTQYF.

This clonotype was seen a single time. This chain links TRBV28 with TRBJ2-1; the match to TRBD2 covers 9 bases. V was clipped by 4 bases and J by 4 bases; unmatched bases: 5. The CDR3 loop spans 15 amino acids. Germline V CDR1 and CDR2: MDHEN, SYDVKM. CDR3 in DNA: TGTGCCAGCAGTTCTAGCGGGAAAAATTACAATGAGCAGTTCTTC. Encoded protein: CASSSSGKNYNEQFF.

The chain joins TRBV5-1 to TRBJ2-7; D perhaps matches TRBD1 (6 bases). There are 15 residues in the CDR3. Trimming left V 4 bases short and J 3 bases short, with 17 bases between. CDR1 is SGHRS, CDR2 YFSETQ, per germline. Here the CDR3 reads CASSPLEGQSYEQYF. In nucleotides, the CDR3 is TGCGCCAGCAGCCCTCTAGAAGGACAGAGCTACGAGCAGTACTTC.

The gene calls are TRBV7-2 and TRBJ2-2; tentatively, D is TRBD2 (6 bases). CDR1 and CDR2 from the germline V gene are SGHTA and FQGNSA. Trimming left V 5 bases short and J 6 bases short, with 16 bases between. This CDR3 is 15 amino acids long. In nucleotides, the CDR3 is TGTGCCAGCAGCCCACCCGGCGGGGAGCCCGGGGAGCTGTTTTTT. This sequence encodes CASSPPGGEPGELFF.

The J gene is TRBJ2-1, the V gene TRBV6-1; 7 bases fit TRBD1. Germline lookup yields CDR1 MNHNS and CDR2 SASEGT. This CDR3 region has 12 residues. J lost 7 bases, V lost 6 bases, and 3 bases had no gene match. For the CDR3, the DNA is TGTGCCAGCAGGATGACAGGGAATGAGCAGTTCTTC. It translates to CASRMTGNEQFF.

V gene TRBV20-1 combines with J gene TRBJ2-7, with D maybe TRBD2 (6 bases). From germline, CDR1 is DFQATT and CDR2 SNEGSKA (reference sequence). This CDR3 comprises 16 residues. Trimming took off 3 bases at V and 0 bases at J, with 18 bases between the two ends. In nucleotides, the CDR3 is TGCAGTGCTAGGCCCCTTAATGGTAGCGGCTCCTACGAGCAGTACTTC. This sequence encodes CSARPLNGSGSYEQYF.

The rearrangement links TRBV5-1 to TRBJ2-3; 7 bases agree with TRBD2. The CDR3 spans 14 residues. Trimming at V came to 4 bases and at J to 4 bases, leaving 6 bases not matched to a gene. Per germline, CDR1 SGHRS and CDR2 YFSETQ. The CDR3 sequence: CASSVGGPSDTQYF. DNA of the CDR3: TGCGCCAGCAGCGTGGGAGGGCCATCAGATACGCAGTATTTT.

Ten or more counts support this clonotype. The genes are TRBV28 and TRBJ2-7; D is unclear. Trimming stripped 5 bases from V and 6 bases from J, with 14 bases between. In germline, CDR1 is MDHEN, CDR2 SYDVKM. The length of the CDR3 is 13 residues. Here the CDR3 DNA reads TGTGCCAGCAGTGCCGAACGGGCGACCGAGCAGTACTTC. The encoded protein is CASSAERATEQYF.

This clonotype was observed a handful of times. The chain uses TRBV28 and TRBJ2-5, with 7 positions matching TRBD1. This CDR3 has 15 residues. The junction had 6 bases not matched to a gene; V was cut back by 0 bases and J by 5 bases. Germline CDR1 reads MDHEN; CDR2 reads SYDVKM. As DNA, the CDR3 is TGTGCCAGCAGTTTATGGAGGGGGCGCCGGGAGACCCAGTACTTC. Its protein product is CASSLWRGRRETQYF.

The chain has TRBV27 and TRBJ2-7; D might be TRBD1 (5 bases). Germline values: CDR1 MNHEY, CDR2 SMNVEV (reference sequence). The CDR3 spans 15 residues. V lost 1 base and J lost 2, with 12 bases in between. The CDR3: CASSLCPGFPYEQYF. Written as DNA, the CDR3 is TGTGCCAGCAGTTTATGCCCAGGGTTTCCCTACGAGCAGTACTTC.

This clonotype was seen many times. V usage is TRBV10-3 and J usage is TRBJ1-1, with no clear D. Trimming stripped 5 bases from V and 9 bases from J, with 16 bases between. CDR3 size: 13 residues. Germline loops: CDR1 ENHRY, CDR2 SYGVKD. CDR3 sequence (DNA): TGTGCCATCAGTACCGACGGAGGCTCACAAGCTTTCTTT. It codes for CAISTDGGSQAFF.

This clonotype was seen many times. The genes are TRBV28 and TRBJ1-1; D might be TRBD1 (5 bases). V dropped 6 bases and J dropped 2 bases, with 10 bases sitting between them. The CDR3 contains 13 residues. Germline assignment: CDR1 MDHEN and CDR2 SYDVKM. As DNA, the CDR3 is TGTGCCAGCAGGTCGACAGCCAACACTGAAGCTTTCTTT. Its translation: CASRSTANTEAFF.

The chain combines TRBV7-2 with TRBJ2-7, with no clear D. The CDR3 is 12 amino acids. V was shortened by 4 bases and J by 3 bases, with 7 bases between the two germline ends. The germline V gene has CDR1 SGHTA and CDR2 FQGNSA. The CDR3 loop reads CASSSSLYEQYF. For the CDR3, the DNA is TGTGCCAGCAGCTCCTCCCTCTACGAGCAGTACTTC. The full variable domain, completed using reference TRBV7-2 and TRBJ2-7, is GAGVSQSPSNKVTEKGKDVELRCDPISGHTALYWYRQSLGQGLEFLIYFQGNSAPDKSGLPSDRFSAERTGGSVSTLTIQRTQQEDSAVYLCASSSSLYEQYFGPGTRLTVT.

The chain has TRBV5-4 and TRBJ2-5; 9 nucleotides match TRBD2. The CDR3 has 14 amino acids. The trim removed 3 bases at V and 3 bases at J, leaving 3 bases unmatched. The V gene's germline CDR1 is SGHNT and CDR2 YYREEE (reference sequence). CDR3 in amino acids: CASSYAGGEETQYF. The CDR3 region has the DNA TGTGCCAGCAGCTACGCGGGAGGGGAAGAGACCCAGTACTTC.

The genes are TRBV7-8 and TRBJ2-5; 7 positions agree with TRBD2. Germline CDR1 is SGHVS and CDR2 is FQNEAQ. The CDR3 is 14 amino acids. V shed 8 bases and J 5 bases; nucleotides not matched to a gene: 11. The CDR3 DNA follows: TGTGCCAGCCATCGGGGCGGGAGTAGGGAGACCCAGTACTTC. As protein: CASHRGGSRETQYF.

At least ten counts were recorded for this clonotype. This chain joins TRBV7-8 and TRBJ2-7; D is unresolved. With 4 bases removed from V and 2 bases from J, the gap between germline ends came to 12 bases. The germline V gene encodes CDR1 SGHVS and CDR2 FQNEAQ. The CDR3 totals 14 residues. CDR3 in DNA: TGTGCCAGCAGCTCAATCGACGACCCCTACGAGCAGTACTTC. As protein: CASSSIDDPYEQYF.

In its sample, this clonotype was seen a few times. The rearrangement links TRBV7-9 to TRBJ2-7, with 11 bases matching TRBD2. The J segment lost 0 bases and the V segment lost 4 bases, leaving 11 bases of the junction unmatched. The germline V gene has CDR1 SEHNR and CDR2 FQNEAQ (reference sequence). The CDR3 consists of 18 residues. The CDR3 sequence: CASSSFSGRALSSYEQYF. CDR3 sequence (DNA): TGTGCCAGCAGCTCCTTTAGCGGGAGGGCCCTAAGCTCCTACGAGCAGTACTTC.

This clonotype was observed a handful of times. V usage is TRBV24-1 and J usage is TRBJ2-6; D is unresolved. Trimming removed 2 bases from V and 4 bases from J, with 14 bases in between. There are 17 residues in the CDR3. The germline CDR1 and CDR2 sequences are KGHDR and SFDVKD. CDR3: CATSDSPSFSGANVLTF. The DNA of the CDR3 is TGTGCCACCAGTGATTCCCCCAGCTTCTCAGGGGCCAACGTCCTGACTTTC.

Ten or more counts support this clonotype. The chain is built from TRBV6-1 and TRBJ1-1, with 12 bases that match TRBD1. This CDR3 contains 16 residues. Germline CDR1 and CDR2: MNHNS and SASEGT. J gave up 5 bases and V 5 bases, and 9 bases lay outside the gene matches. The CDR3 loop reads CASSRQGQGAGTEAFF. DNA of the CDR3: TGTGCCAGCAGTCGCCAGGGACAGGGGGCAGGAACTGAAGCTTTCTTT.

There are many counts of this clonotype. This chain joins TRBV2 and TRBJ2-2; possible D gene TRBD1, 6 bases. Germline-derived CDR1 and CDR2 are SNHLY and FYNNEI. Deletions cut 2 bases from V and 3 bases from J, with 10 bases between. This CDR3 has 15 residues. In DNA, the CDR3 is TGTGCCAGCAGTGAATTGGGGGCGGACACCGGGGAGCTGTTTTTT. Translated, it gives CASSELGADTGELFF.

This clonotype has a single count. The chain couples TRBV20-1 to TRBJ2-3; possible D gene TRBD1, 6 bases. Deletions cut 0 bases from V and 0 bases from J, with 10 bases between. CDR3 length: 15 residues. The germline gives CDR1 DFQATT, CDR2 SNEGSKA (reference sequence). The CDR3 region is CSARDQQGSTDTQYF. The CDR3 region has the DNA TGCAGTGCTAGAGATCAACAGGGTAGCACAGATACGCAGTATTTT.

This clonotype was seen at least ten times. This sequence joins TRBV7-2 and TRBJ1-1; unclear D gene. V lost 3 bases, J lost 4 bases, and 15 bases lay in between. Germline-derived CDR1 and CDR2 are SGHTA and FQGNSA. The CDR3 length is 15 residues. The DNA of the CDR3 is TGTGCCAGCAGCTTTTGGGAGAGGGCCTCCACTGAAGCTTTCTTT. Residues: CASSFWERASTEAFF. Full variable domain (rest looked up from reference TRBV7-2 and TRBJ1-1): GAGVSQSPSNKVTEKGKDVELRCDPISGHTALYWYRQSLGQGLEFLIYFQGNSAPDKSGLPSDRFSAERTGGSVSTLTIQRTQQEDSAVYLCASSFWERASTEAFFGQGTRLTVV.

This clonotype was observed at least ten times. The genes are TRBV28 and TRBJ2-7, with D hard to call. The CDR3 is made up of 13 amino acids. The ends were cut back, 5 bases at V and 5 bases at J, with 13 bases in the middle. Germline V gives CDR1 MDHEN, CDR2 SYDVKM. The CDR3 sequence is CASSRPGQHEQYF. In nucleotides, the CDR3 is TGTGCCAGCAGTCGACCTGGGCAGCACGAGCAGTACTTC.

In its sample, this clonotype was seen a few times. This sequence joins TRBV3-1 and TRBJ2-2; D unresolved. Germline V gene sequence: CDR1 LGHDT, CDR2 YNNKEL (reference sequence). CDR3 size: 14 residues. V lost 1 base, J lost 5 bases, and 8 bases lay in between. Written as DNA, the CDR3 is TGTGCCAGCAGCCAAGCGTCCGCAACCGGGGAGCTGTTTTTT. Encoded protein: CASSQASATGELFF.

The sample holds many counts of this clonotype. The genes are TRBV28 and TRBJ1-3, with D possibly being TRBD1 (6 bases). The CDR3 runs 16 residues. The V end lost 3 bases, the J end lost 0 bases, and 12 bases lay between the germline ends. Germline values: CDR1 MDHEN, CDR2 SYDVKM. The CDR3 sequence: CASSLGQGRSGNTIYF. CDR3 bases: TGTGCCAGCAGTTTGGGTCAGGGGCGCTCTGGAAACACCATATATTTT.